What follows describes a single TCR beta chain. Antigen: not known. The data were taken from a study of OX40 agonist ivuxolimab in advanced cancers. Background on the study: Of the participants, 35% to 50% had some prior anti-PD-1, anti-PD-L1 or anti-CTLA-4 therapy, which was allowed.

Sequencing was performed with immunoSEQ multiplex PCR; in TCRdb, only in-frame clones are kept and a portion is missing. The profile shows 50,000 or so clones, approximately 83% of them singletons. Study results and caveats: Compared with others, partial responders at 0.1-3.0 mg/kg displayed clonal expansion among the lowest.

Germline CDR1 reads SGHDT; CDR2 reads YYEEEE. Trimming removed 3 bases at V and 4 bases at J, with 13 bases between. This CDR3 region has 15 residues. The chain joins TRBV5-6 to TRBJ1-4, with TRBD1 as a possible D gene (5 bases). This TCR was recovered from an adult with an advanced solid tumor such as melanoma, head and neck, liver or kidney cancer. Sequencing used CD4+ or CD8+ T cells sorted from blood, obtained in a trial of the OX40 agonist ivuxolimab. The CDR3 region has the DNA TGTGCCAGCAGCTCCCCCAGGGTAGTTAATGAAAAACTGTTTTTT. Its translation: CASSSPRVVNEKLFF.